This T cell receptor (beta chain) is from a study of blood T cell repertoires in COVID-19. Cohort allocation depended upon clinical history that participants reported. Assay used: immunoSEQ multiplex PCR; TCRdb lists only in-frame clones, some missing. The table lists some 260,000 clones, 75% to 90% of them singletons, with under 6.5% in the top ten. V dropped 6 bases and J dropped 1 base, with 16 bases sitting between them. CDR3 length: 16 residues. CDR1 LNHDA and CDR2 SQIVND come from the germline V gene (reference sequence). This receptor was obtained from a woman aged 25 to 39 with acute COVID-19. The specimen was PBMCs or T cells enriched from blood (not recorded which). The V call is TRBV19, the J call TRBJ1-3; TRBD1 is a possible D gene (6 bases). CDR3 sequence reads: CASSPLTGLSGNTIYF. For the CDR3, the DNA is TGTGCCAGTAGCCCCTTGACAGGATTATCTGGAAACACCATATATTTT.